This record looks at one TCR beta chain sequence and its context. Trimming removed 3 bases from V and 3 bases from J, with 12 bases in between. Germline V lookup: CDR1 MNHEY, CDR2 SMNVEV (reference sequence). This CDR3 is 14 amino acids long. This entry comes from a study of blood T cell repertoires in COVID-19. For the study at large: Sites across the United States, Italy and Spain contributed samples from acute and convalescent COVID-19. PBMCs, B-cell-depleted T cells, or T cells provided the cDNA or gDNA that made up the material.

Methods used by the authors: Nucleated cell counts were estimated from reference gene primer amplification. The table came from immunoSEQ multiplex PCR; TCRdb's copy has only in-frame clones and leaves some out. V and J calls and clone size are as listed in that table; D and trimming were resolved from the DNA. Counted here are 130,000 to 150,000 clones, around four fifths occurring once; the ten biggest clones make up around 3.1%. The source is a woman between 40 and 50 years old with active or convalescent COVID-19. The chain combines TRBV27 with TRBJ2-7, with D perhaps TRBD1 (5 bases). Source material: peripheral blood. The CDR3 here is CASSLGREDYEQYF. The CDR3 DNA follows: TGTGCCAGCAGTTTGGGCAGGGAAGACTACGAGCAGTACTTC.